The following is a T cell receptor beta chain sequence with its context. This record belongs to a study of blood T cell repertoires in COVID-19. Study summary: COVID-19 samples collected from the United States, Italy and Spain covered acute and convalescent phases. Sample material is recorded as cDNA or gDNA derived from T cells, B-cell-depleted T cells, or PBMCs.

V dropped 6 bases and J dropped 0 bases, with 6 bases sitting between them. Germline V CDR1 and CDR2: MDHEN, SYDVKM. This CDR3 contains 12 residues. Per the study methods: Amplification with reference gene primers provided the estimates of nucleated cell counts. Data came from immunoSEQ multiplex PCR; TCRdb stores just in-frame clones and leaves some out. V and J calls plus clone size are reproduced from that table; the DNA served to infer D and trimming. The data hold some 260,000 clones, with approximately 88% observed a single time. Seattle patients were enrolled during active infection and followed longitudinally.

This TCR was sampled from a woman between 70 and 85 years old with COVID-19, enrolled during active disease. The J gene is TRBJ2-7, the V gene TRBV28, with a weak D call TRBD1 (6 bases). Sequencing was done on a sample of peripheral blood. The CDR3 DNA follows: TGTGCCAGCAGACAGGGCTCCTACGAGCAGTACTTC. Protein: CASRQGSYEQYF.